These 10 T cell receptor beta chains share one sample of origin, sequenced in a study of vaccination and CD4 T cells after COVID-19. Their antigen targets remain unknown. The time point: late sampling 161 to 241 days after vaccination in a few convalescent patients. Treatment indicated: approximately 10-day PBMC culture with coronavirus spike peptide pools or control peptides (ViraFEST assay). Oncomine TCR Beta short-read sequencing was applied to DNA from cultured CD4+ T cells. Each CDR3 protein gets one entry after TCRdb re-called the PCR reads with MiXCR. The profile shows under 20,000 distinct CDR3 sequences, around 52% of them singletons. The sample here was CD4+ T cells from blood, cultured in vitro, taken about 7 months after SARS-CoV-2 vaccination. These receptors originate from a human donor who had recovered from COVID-19.

The J gene is TRBJ1-2, the V gene TRBV7-2; D unresolved. CDR1 is SGHTA, CDR2 FQGNSA, per germline. The length of the CDR3 is 13 residues. V dropped 1 base and J dropped 3 bases, with 6 bases sitting between them. The CDR3 region is CASSLESYYGYTF. The CDR3 DNA reads as TGTGCCAGCAGCTTAGAGTCTTACTATGGCTACACCTTC. Full variable domain (outside the CDR3, taken from reference TRBV7-2 and TRBJ1-2): GAGVSQSPSNKVTEKGKDVELRCDPISGHTALYWYRQSLGQGLEFLIYFQGNSAPDKSGLPSDRFSAERTGGSVSTLTIQRTQQEDSAVYLCASSLESYYGYTFGSGTRLTVV.

This CDR3 reads CASSGAGTGLMNYEQYF. The CDR3 DNA follows: TGTGCCAGCAGCGGTGCCGGGACAGGTCTAATGAACTACGAGCAGTACTTC. J is TRBJ2-7 and V is TRBV27; TRBD1 aligns across 8 bases. Germline V CDR1 and CDR2: MNHEY, SMNVEV (reference sequence). After removal of 6 bases from V and 3 bases from J, the junction contained 16 bases not matched to a gene. The CDR3 length is 17 residues.

The rearrangement uses TRBV6-2 or TRBV6-3 and TRBJ1-5; D is undetermined. Germline V gene sequence: CDR1 MNHEY, CDR2 SVGEGT. V lost 5 bases to trimming and J lost 0 bases, with 8 bases between them. This CDR3 is built from 14 residues. CDR3 coding DNA: TGTGCCAGCAGTCAAGTATCTAGCAATCAGCCCCAGCATTTT. This encodes CASSQVSSNQPQHF.

CDR3 nucleotide sequence: TGCTCTGGGAGGGCCCTCGATAATTCACCCCTCCACTTT. Translated, it gives CSGRALDNSPLHF. The V and J genes are TRBV20-1 and TRBJ1-6; no clear D. Germline V gene data show CDR1 as DFQATT and CDR2 as SNEGSKA (reference sequence). The CDR3 consists of 13 residues.

V and J are TRBV11-1 and TRBJ2-1; D tentatively reads TRBD1 or TRBD2 (6 bases each). The germline V gene has CDR1 SGHAT and CDR2 FQDESV (reference sequence). V lost 3 bases and J 0 bases, leaving 15 bases between the germline ends. The CDR3 covers 17 residues. For the CDR3, the DNA is TGTGCCAGCAGCTTTAGGGGGGCCGCCAGCTCCTACAATGAGCAGTTCTTC. It specifies CASSFRGAASSYNEQFF.

This chain joins TRBV15 and TRBJ2-3, with a weak D call TRBD2 (6 bases). Germline-derived CDR1 and CDR2 are LNHNV and YYDKDF (reference sequence). The CDR3 totals 12 residues. V lost 6 bases, J lost 8 bases, and 12 bases lay in between. CDR3 amino acids: CATRVAGGTQYF. As DNA, the CDR3 is TGTGCCACCAGAGTAGCCGGGGGTACGCAGTATTTT.

This chain connects TRBV5-5 to TRBJ2-1, with no clear D. The CDR3 contains 15 residues. Germline values: CDR1 SGHKS, CDR2 YYEKEE (reference sequence). Trimming took off 1 base at V and 4 bases at J, with 12 bases between the two ends. DNA for the CDR3: TGTGCCAGCAGCTTGCTCGTCTACAGTTACAATGAGCAGTTCTTC. This codes for CASSLLVYSYNEQFF.

This clonotype occurred a few times. The V gene is TRBV20-1, the J gene TRBJ2-3; 9 nucleotides align to TRBD2. Germline trimming cut 6 bases from V and 2 bases from J; bases unmatched to any gene: 6. The CDR3 sequence is 14 residues long. Germline lookup yields CDR1 DFQATT and CDR2 SNEGSKA (reference sequence). The CDR3 nucleotides are TGCAGTGCCAACTTAGCGGGGGCCACAGATACGCAGTATTTT. It codes for CSANLAGATDTQYF.

The J gene is TRBJ2-3, the V gene TRBV5-4; D call uncertain. The CDR3 contains 15 residues. Trimming took 0 bases from V and 2 from J, leaving 10 bases between them. CDR1 SGHNT and CDR2 YYREEE come from the germline V gene (reference sequence). CDR3 sequence reads: CASSLEVLDTDTQYF. DNA of the CDR3: TGTGCCAGCAGCTTGGAGGTACTGGACACAGATACGCAGTATTTT.

This rearrangement joins TRBV6-1 to TRBJ1-3; TRBD1 is a possible D gene (5 bases). CDR1 MNHNS and CDR2 SASEGT come from the germline V gene. V shed 6 bases and J shed 4 bases, with 16 bases lying between them. The CDR3 has 15 residues. CDR3 amino acids: CASRSQGLRGNTIYF. The CDR3 nucleotides are TGTGCCAGCAGATCTCAGGGCTTACGGGGAAACACCATATATTTT.